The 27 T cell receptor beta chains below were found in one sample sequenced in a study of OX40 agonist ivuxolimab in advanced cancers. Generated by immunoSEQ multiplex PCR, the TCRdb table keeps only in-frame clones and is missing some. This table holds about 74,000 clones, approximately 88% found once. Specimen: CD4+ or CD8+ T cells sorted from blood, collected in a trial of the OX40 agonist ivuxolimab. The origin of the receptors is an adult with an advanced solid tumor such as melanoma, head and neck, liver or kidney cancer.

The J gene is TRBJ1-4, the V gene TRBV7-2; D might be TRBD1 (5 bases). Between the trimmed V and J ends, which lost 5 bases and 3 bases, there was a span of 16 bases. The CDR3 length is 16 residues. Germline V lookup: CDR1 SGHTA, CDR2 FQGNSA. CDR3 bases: TGTGCCAGCAGCCAAACCGGGACTGTCGCTAATGAAAAACTGTTTTTT. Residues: CASSQTGTVANEKLFF.

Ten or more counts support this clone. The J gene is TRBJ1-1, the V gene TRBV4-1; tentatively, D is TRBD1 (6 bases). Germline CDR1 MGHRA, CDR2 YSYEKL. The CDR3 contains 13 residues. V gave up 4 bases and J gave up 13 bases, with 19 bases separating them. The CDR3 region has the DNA TGCGCCAGCAGCCTGCATCGACAGGTAGAGGTTTTCTTT. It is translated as CASSLHRQVEVFF.

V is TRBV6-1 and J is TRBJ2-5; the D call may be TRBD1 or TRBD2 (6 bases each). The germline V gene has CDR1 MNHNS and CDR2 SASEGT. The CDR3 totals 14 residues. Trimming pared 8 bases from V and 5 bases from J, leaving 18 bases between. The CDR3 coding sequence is TGTGCCAGCGGACGATCGGGGGCCCGGGAGACCCAGTACTTC. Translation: CASGRSGARETQYF.

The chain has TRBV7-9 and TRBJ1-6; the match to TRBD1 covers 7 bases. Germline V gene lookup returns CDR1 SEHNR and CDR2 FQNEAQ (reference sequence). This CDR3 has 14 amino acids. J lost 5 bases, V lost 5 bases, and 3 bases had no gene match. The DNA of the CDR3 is TGTGCCAGCAGCCCCGGGACAGATAATTCACCCCTCCACTTT. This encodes CASSPGTDNSPLHF.

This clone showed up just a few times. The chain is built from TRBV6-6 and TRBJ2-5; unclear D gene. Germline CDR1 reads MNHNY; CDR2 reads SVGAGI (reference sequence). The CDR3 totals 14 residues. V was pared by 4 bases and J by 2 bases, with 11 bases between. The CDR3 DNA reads TGTGCCAGCAGTTCCCCGGCGACGCAAGAGACCCAGTACTTC. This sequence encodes CASSSPATQETQYF.

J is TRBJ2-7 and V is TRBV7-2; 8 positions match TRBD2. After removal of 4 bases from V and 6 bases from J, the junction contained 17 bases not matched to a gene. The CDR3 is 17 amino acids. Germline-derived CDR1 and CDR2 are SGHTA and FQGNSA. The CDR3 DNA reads TGTGCCAGCAGCTGGGACGGCGGGGGGACCAAGGGCGGCGAGCAGTACTTC. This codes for CASSWDGGGTKGGEQYF.

CDR3 sequence (DNA): TGTGCCAGCAGTTACTCTCAGGGGGCCAATGGCTACACCTTC. Translation gives CASSYSQGANGYTF. The chain is built from TRBV6-5 and TRBJ1-2; 8 nucleotides line up with TRBD1. This CDR3 is 14 amino acids long. Trimming at V came to 0 bases and at J to 6 bases, leaving 3 bases not matched to a gene. Per the germline V gene, CDR1 is MNHEY and CDR2 is SVGAGI.

This chain's CDR3 is CASSRDRGSGVYF. CDR3 sequence (DNA): TGTGCCAGCAGCCGGGACAGGGGGTCGGGCGTGTACTTC. The J gene is TRBJ2-7, the V gene TRBV7-2; 11 bases fit TRBD1. The V gene end was trimmed by 5 bases and the J gene end by 12 bases; junction bases not matched to a gene: 9. The germline gives CDR1 SGHTA, CDR2 FQGNSA. CDR3 length equals 13 residues.

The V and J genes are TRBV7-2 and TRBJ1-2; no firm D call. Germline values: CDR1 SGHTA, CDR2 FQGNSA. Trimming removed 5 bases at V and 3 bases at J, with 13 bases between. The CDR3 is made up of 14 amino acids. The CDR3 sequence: CASSQPSEHYGYTF. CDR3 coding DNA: TGTGCCAGCAGCCAACCCTCGGAGCACTATGGCTACACCTTC.

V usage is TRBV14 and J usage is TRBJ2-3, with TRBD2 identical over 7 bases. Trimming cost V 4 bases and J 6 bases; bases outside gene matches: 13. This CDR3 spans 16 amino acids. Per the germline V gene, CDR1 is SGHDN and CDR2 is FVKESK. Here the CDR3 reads CASSPRASGLQDTQYF. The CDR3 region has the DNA TGTGCCAGCAGCCCTCGGGCTAGCGGTCTTCAGGATACGCAGTATTTT.

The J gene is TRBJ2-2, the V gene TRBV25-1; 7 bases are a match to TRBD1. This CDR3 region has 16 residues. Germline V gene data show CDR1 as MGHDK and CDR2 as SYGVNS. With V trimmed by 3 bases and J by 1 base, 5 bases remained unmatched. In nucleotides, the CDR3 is TGTGCCAGCAGTGACCGAGGGGGCGAGAACACCGGGGAGCTGTTTTTT. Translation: CASSDRGGENTGELFF.

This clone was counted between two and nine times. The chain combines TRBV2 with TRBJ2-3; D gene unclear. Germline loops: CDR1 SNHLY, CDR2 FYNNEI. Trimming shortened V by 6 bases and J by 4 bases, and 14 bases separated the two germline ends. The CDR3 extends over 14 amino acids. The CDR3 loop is CASSLSVPADTQYF. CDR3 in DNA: TGTGCCAGCAGCCTCTCCGTCCCGGCAGATACGCAGTATTTT.

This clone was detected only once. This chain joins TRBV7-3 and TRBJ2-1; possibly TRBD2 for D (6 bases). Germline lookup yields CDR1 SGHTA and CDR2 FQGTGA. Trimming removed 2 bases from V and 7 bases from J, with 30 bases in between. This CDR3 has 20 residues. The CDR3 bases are TGTGCCAGCAGCTTACGGGTGCATTTCGAGCGGGCTATGGTTCCAAATGAGCAGTTCTTC. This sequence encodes CASSLRVHFERAMVPNEQFF.

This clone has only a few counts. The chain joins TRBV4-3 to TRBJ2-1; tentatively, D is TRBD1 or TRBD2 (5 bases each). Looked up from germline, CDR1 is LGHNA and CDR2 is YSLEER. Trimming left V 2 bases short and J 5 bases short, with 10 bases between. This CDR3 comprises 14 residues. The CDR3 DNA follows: TGCGCCAGCAGCCAAAGATTGGGGGACAATGAGCAGTTCTTC. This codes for CASSQRLGDNEQFF.

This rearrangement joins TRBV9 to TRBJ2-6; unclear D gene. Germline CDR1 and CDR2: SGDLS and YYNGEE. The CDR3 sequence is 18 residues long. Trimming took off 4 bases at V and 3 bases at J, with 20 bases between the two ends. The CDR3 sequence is CASSPLQARPGGANVLTF. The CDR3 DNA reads TGTGCCAGCAGCCCCTTACAAGCTCGACCCGGTGGGGCCAACGTCCTGACTTTC.

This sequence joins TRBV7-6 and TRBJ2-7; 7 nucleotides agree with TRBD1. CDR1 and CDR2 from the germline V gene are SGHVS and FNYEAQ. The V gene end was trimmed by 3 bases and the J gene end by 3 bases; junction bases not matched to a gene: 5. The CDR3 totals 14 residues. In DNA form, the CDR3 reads TGTGCCAGCAGCTTCGGGACAGCCAACTACGAGCAGTACTTC. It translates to CASSFGTANYEQYF. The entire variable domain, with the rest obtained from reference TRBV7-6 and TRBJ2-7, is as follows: GAGVSQSPRYKVTKRGQDVALRCDPISGHVSLYWYRQALGQGPEFLTYFNYEAQQDKSGLPNDRFSAERPEGSISTLTIQRTEQRDSAMYRCASSFGTANYEQYFGPGTRLTVT.

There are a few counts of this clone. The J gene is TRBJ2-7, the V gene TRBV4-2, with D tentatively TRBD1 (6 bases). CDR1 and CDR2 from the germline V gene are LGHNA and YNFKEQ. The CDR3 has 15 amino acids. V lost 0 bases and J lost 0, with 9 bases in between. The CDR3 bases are TGTGCCAGCAGCCAAGAAGGACAGTCCTCCTACGAGCAGTACTTC. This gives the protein CASSQEGQSSYEQYF.

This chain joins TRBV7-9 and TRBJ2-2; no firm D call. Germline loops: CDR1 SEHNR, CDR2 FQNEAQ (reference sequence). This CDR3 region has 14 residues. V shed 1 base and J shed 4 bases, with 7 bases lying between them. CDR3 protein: CASSLGGATGELFF. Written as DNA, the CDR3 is TGTGCCAGCAGCTTAGGAGGCGCCACCGGGGAGCTGTTTTTT.

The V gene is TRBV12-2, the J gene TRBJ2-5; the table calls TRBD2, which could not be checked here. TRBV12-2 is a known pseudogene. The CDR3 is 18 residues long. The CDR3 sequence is CASRLWLGGGKIQETQYF. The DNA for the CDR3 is TGTGCAAGTCGCTTATGGTTGGGCGGGGGGAAGATACAAGAGACCCAGTACTTC.

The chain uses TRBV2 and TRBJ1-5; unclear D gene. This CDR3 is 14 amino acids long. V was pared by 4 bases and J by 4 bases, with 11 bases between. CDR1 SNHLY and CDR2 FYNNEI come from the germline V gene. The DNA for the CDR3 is TGTGCCAGCAGTGTCACTCAAGGGAATCAGCCCCAGCATTTT. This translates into CASSVTQGNQPQHF. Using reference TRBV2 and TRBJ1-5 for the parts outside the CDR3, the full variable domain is EPEVTQTPSHQVTQMGQEVILRCVPISNHLYFYWYRQILGQKVEFLVSFYNNEISEKSEIFDDQFSVERPDGSNFTLKIRSTKLEDSAMYFCASSVTQGNQPQHFGDGTRLSIL.

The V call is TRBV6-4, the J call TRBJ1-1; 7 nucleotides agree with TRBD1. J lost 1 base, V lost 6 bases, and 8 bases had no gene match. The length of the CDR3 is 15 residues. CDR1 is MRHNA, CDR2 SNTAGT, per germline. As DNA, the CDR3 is TGTGCCAGCAGACCAACCGGGACAGCGAACACTGAAGCTTTCTTT. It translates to CASRPTGTANTEAFF.

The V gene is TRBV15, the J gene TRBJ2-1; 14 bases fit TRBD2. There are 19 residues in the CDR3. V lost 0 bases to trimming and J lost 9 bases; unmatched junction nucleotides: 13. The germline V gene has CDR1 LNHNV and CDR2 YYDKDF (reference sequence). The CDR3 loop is CATSRDPTSGRGLSGEQFF. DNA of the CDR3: TGTGCCACCAGCAGAGATCCGACTAGCGGGAGGGGATTGTCTGGTGAGCAGTTCTTC.

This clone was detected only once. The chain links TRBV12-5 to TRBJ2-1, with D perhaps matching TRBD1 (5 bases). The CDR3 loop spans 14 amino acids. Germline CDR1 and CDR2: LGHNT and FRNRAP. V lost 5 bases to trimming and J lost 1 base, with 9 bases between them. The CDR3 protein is CASGPRQSYNEQFF. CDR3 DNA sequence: TGTGCTAGTGGTCCACGACAGTCCTACAATGAGCAGTTCTTC.

The CDR3 DNA reads TGTGCCAGTAGTATTTTAAGCGGGGGGTCCGCCGGGACCCAGTACTTC. Translated: CASSILSGGSAGTQYF. The chain combines TRBV19 with TRBJ2-5; 9 bases are shared with TRBD2. CDR1 is LNHDA and CDR2 is SQIVND in the germline V gene (reference sequence). Trimming took 3 bases from V and 7 from J; bases not matched to a gene: 12. CDR3 length equals 16 residues. Full variable domain (remainder filled in from reference TRBV19 and TRBJ2-5): DGGITQSPKYLFRKEGQNVTLSCEQNLNHDAMYWYRQDPGQGLRLIYYSQIVNDFQKGDIAEGYSVSREKKESFPLTVTSAQKNPTAFYLCASSILSGGSAGTQYFGPGTRLLVL.

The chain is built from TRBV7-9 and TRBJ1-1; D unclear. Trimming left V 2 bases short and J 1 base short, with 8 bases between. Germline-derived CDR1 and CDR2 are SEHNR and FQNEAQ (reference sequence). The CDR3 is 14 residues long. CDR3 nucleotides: TGTGCCAGCAGCTTATTGACACCGAACACTGAAGCTTTCTTT. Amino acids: CASSLLTPNTEAFF.

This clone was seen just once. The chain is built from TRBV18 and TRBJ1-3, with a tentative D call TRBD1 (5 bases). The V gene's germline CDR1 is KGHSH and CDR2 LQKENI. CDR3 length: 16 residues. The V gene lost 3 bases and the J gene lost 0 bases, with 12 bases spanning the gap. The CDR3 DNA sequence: TGTGCCAGCTCACCCAACGGAGGGGCCTCTGGAAACACCATATATTTT. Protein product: CASSPNGGASGNTIYF. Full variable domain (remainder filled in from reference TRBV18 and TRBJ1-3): NAGVMQNPRHLVRRRGQEARLRCSPMKGHSHVYWYRQLPEEGLKFMVYLQKENIIDESGMPKERFSAEFPKEGPSILRIQQVVRGDSAAYFCASSPNGGASGNTIYFGEGSWLTVV.

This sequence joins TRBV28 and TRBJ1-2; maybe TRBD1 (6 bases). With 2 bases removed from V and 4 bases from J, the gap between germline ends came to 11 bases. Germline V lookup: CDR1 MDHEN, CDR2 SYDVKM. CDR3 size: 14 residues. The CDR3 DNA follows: TGTGCCAGCAGTTTACGGGTAGGGGGCTATGGCTACACCTTC. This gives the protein CASSLRVGGYGYTF.